Described below is a single T cell receptor (beta chain) sequence and its context. What it binds is not known. This entry comes from a study of T cell repertoires in cytomegalovirus infection. CDR1 and CDR2 from the germline V gene are SGHVS and FNYEAQ. The CDR3 covers 14 residues. The V gene lost 7 bases and the J gene lost 1 base, with 11 bases spanning the gap. TCRdb re-called the reads through MiXCR, storing one row per CDR3 protein. The sample records 200,000 or so distinct CDR3 sequences, 38% being singletons. The chain combines TRBV7-6 with TRBJ1-5, with D unresolved. The clonotype comes from a human donor in good health (CMV status not recorded). Some clones in this sample may be carry-over from other donors' samples. The sample was CD8+ T cells from cultured PBMCs, taken from culture after CMV antigen stimulation. Here the CDR3 reads CASTADGSNQPQHF. In DNA form, the CDR3 reads TGTGCCAGCACCGCGGACGGAAGCAATCAGCCCCAGCATTTT.